This T cell receptor (beta chain) was recovered during a study of CD8+ T cells in alopecia areata (dated 2018 in TCRdb). Concerning the study at large: The treated patients took part in an open-label pilot trial in which moderate-to-severe alopecia areata was treated with oral tofacitinib at 5 to 10 mg twice daily. Patients stayed on tofacitinib for 6 to 18 months and then had 6 months of follow-up off drug so that delayed response and recurrence could be assessed. For the treated patients, the SALT score, which quantifies what percentage of scalp surface area is affected, served as the measure of disease severity. In both human patients and the C3H/HeJ mouse model, the study applied high-throughput TCRbeta sequencing to look at T cell clonal expansion in alopecia areata. Scalp tissue and sorted CD4+ and CD8+ peripheral blood T cells from patchy and totalis/universalis alopecia areata patients and from healthy controls were covered by human TCRbeta sequencing. Biopsies were taken from tofacitinib-treated patients at baseline and at 4 and 24 weeks of treatment, and a later scalp biopsy was taken in several of the tofacitinib-treated patients. Scalp clonality was compared across normal scalp (n=4), patchy alopecia areata scalp (n=8), and alopecia totalis/universalis scalp (n=8). RNA was obtained with the PAXgene miRNA kit for fixed scalp, the miRNeasy kit for PBMCs, and the RNeasy kit for mouse skin. immunoSEQ multiplex PCR using 35 Vbeta forward primers and 13 Jbeta reverse primers was used to amplify TCRbeta CDR3 regions.

The CDR3 numbers 14 residues from cysteine through phenylalanine. Of the read, only the CDR3 DNA is kept; its 42 bases are in frame from base 1. The trim is 0 bases for V and 4 bases for J, with a gap of 10 bases between the germline ends. CDR1 and CDR2 are read off the germline V gene as SGHDT and YYEEEE. Libraries were prepared through the immunoSEQ multiplex PCR assay. For TCR sequencing, RNA was extracted from every sample and reverse transcribed into cDNA to serve as template. First-strand cDNA was synthesized using SuperScript III with a 2:1 mix of oligo-dT and random hexamers. Amplification bias was assessed with a synthetic immune receptor repertoire, and residual bias was removed computationally. The study's own analysis went as follows. Raw reads were preprocessed for error removal, and CDR3 was defined according to IMGT conventions as running from the conserved cysteine to phenylalanine. To get clonality, Shannon entropy was normalized by log2 of the number of productive unique TCRs and the result was subtracted from 1. Whether each scalp clone was CD4 or CD8 was inferred by checking scalp TCRbeta sequences against the CD4 and CD8 repertoires from sorted blood. This immuneACCESS table, as held by TCRdb, lists in-frame sequences with V and J called but not all clones. Of the missing ones, under half trace to an unresolved V gene in checked studies; the others have no known cause. Clone size and the V and J calls come from that table; the DNA yielded D and trimming. For this sample there are about 180,000 clones; 40% to 65% appear just once. The ten largest clones take up 9.5% to 13% of the sample.

A remark on this clone: The antigen it recognizes is unknown. Base qualities are not provided; no much larger clone lies one nucleotide away.

Summary of the overall study and its limitations: Shared TCR sequences between patients were less evident than in mice, which may be partly attributable to HLA diversity in the patient population. Lesional scalp, especially in alopecia totalis/universalis, showed higher clonality and more expanded CD8+ clones than normal scalp, suggesting antigenic drive. The treated cohort was small, with a single nonresponder, so links between baseline CD8+ expansion and response need larger studies. Tofacitinib significantly decreased scalp clonality and the number of expanded CD8+ clones among the top 100 scalp clones. During tofacitinib treatment, many expanded lesional clones remained in scalp and blood, and this persistence may partly explain relapse after treatment is stopped. Unlike mouse skin, where gammadelta T cells dominate, normal human skin contains resident alphabeta T cells that get sequenced too, which complicates analysis of the scalp TCR repertoire.

The sample's treatment or condition, from its label and the paper: oral pan-JAK inhibitor, 5-10 mg twice daily. Lesional scalp punch biopsies and peripheral blood were collected from alopecia areata patients. PBMCs were separated by density centrifugation and stained for CD3, CD4 and CD8, after which CD4+ and CD8+ T cells were sorted on a FACSAria. Recombination joined TRBV5-6 with TRBJ1-2, with no D gene named confidently. Sample: CD8+ T cells sorted from blood, taken around week 54, from a patient treated with tofacitinib. This TCR was recovered from a human donor with alopecia areata. The CDR3 region reads CASSLEAGSYGYTF. The sequenced DNA is TGTGCCAGCAGCTTGGAGGCGGGGTCCTATGGCTACACCTTC.